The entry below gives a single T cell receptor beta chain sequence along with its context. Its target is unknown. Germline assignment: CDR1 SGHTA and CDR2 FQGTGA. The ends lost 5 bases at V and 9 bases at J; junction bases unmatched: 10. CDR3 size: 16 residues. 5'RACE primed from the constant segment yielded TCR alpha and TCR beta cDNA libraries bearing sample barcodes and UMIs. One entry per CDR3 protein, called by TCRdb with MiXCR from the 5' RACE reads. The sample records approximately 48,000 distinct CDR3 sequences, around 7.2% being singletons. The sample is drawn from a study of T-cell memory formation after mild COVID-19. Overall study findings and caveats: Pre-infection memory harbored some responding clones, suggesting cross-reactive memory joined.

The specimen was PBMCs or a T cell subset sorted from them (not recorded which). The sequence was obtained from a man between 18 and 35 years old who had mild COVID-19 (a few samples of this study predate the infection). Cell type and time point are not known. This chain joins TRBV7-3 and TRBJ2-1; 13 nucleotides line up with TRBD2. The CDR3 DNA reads TGTGCCAGCAGCGCCAAACTAGCGGGGGGGATCGCTGAGCAGTTCTTC. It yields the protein CASSAKLAGGIAEQFF.